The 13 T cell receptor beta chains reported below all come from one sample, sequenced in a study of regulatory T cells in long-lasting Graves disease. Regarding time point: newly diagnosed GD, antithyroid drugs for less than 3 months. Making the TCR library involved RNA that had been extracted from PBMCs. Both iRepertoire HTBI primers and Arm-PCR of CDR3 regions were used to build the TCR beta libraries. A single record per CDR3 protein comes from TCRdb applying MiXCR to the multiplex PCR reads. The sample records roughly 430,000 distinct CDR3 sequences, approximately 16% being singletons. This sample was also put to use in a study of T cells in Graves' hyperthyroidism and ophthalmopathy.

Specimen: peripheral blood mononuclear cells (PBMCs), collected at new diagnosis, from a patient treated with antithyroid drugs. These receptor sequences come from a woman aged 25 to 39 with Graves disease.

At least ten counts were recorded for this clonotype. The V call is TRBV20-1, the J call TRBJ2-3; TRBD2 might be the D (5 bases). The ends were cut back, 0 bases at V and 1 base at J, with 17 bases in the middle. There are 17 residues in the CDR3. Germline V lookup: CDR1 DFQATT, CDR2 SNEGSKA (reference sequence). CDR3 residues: CSARDTGNLPGTDTQYF. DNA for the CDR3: TGCAGTGCTAGAGATACCGGGAACCTACCTGGCACAGATACGCAGTATTTT.

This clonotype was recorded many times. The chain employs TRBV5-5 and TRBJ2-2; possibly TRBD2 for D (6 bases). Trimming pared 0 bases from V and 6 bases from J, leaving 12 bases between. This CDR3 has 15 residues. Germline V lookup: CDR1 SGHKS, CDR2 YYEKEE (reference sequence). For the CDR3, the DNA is TGTGCCAGCAGCTTGGTCGGGAGAGGGGCCGGGGAGCTGTTTTTT. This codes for CASSLVGRGAGELFF. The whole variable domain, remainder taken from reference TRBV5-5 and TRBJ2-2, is DAGVTQSPTHLIKTRGQQVTLRCSPISGHKSVSWYQQVLGQGPQFIFQYYEKEERGRGNFPDRFSARQFPNYSSELNVNALLLGDSALYLCASSLVGRGAGELFFGEGSRLTVL.

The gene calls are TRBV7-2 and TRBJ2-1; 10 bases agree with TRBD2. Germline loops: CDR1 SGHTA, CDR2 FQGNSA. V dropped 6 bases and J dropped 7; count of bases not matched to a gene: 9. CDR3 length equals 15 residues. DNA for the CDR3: TGTGCCAGCAGTTCCTCCCTAGCGGGAGCGAATGAGCAGTTCTTC. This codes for CASSSSLAGANEQFF.

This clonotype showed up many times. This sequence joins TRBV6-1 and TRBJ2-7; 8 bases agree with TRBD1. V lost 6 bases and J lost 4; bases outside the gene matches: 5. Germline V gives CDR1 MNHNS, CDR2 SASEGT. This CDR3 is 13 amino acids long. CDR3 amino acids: CASRTGTGYEQYF. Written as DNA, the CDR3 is TGTGCCAGCAGGACCGGGACAGGATACGAGCAGTACTTC.

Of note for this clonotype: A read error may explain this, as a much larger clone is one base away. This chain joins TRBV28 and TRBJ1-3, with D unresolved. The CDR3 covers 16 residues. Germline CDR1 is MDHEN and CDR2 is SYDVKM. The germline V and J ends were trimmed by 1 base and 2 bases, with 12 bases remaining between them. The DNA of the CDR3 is TGTGCCAGCAGTTTATTTCGAGGCGCTGCTGGAAACACCATATATTTT. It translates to CASSLFRGAAGNTIYF. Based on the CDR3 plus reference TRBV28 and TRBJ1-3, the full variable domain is DVKVTQSSRYLVKRTGEKVFLECVQDMDHENMFWYRQDPGLGLRLIYFSYDVKMKEKGDIPEGYSVSREKKERFSLILESASTNQTSMYLCASSLFRGAAGNTIYFGEGSWLTVV.

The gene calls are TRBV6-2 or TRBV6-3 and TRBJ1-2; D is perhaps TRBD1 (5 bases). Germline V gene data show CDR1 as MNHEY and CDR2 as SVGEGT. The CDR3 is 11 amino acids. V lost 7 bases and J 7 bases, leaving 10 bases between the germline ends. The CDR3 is CASTGYSGYTF. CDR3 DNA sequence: TGTGCCAGCACAGGGTACTCTGGCTACACCTTC.

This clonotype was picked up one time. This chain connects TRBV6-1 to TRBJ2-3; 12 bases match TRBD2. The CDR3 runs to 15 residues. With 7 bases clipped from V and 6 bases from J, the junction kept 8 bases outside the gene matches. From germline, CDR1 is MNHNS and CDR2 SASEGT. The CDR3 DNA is TGTGCCAGCATAACGACTAGCGGGAGAATGGATACGCAGTATTTT. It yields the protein CASITTSGRMDTQYF.

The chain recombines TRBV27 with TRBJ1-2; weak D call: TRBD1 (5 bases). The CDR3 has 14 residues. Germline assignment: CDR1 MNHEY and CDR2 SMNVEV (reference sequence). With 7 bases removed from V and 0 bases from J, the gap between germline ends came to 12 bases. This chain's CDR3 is CASKPGNANYGYTF. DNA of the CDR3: TGTGCCAGCAAACCAGGGAACGCTAACTATGGCTACACCTTC.

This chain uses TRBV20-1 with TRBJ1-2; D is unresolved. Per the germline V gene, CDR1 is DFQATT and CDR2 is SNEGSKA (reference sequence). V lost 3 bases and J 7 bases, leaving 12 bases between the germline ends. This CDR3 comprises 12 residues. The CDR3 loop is CSASSTVLGYTF. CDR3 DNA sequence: TGCAGTGCTAGTTCCACAGTGCTTGGCTACACCTTC.

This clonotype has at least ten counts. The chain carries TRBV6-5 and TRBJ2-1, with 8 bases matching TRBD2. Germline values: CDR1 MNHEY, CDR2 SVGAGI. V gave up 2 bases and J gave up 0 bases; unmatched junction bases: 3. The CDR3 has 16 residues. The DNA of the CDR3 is TGTGCCAGCAGTTACGGGGGGACTAGCTCCTACAATGAGCAGTTCTTC. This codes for CASSYGGTSSYNEQFF.

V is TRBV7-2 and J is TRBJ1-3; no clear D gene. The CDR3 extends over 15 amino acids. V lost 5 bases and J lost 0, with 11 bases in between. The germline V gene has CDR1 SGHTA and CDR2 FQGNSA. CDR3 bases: TGTGCCAGCAGCGCGAGTCTGCTCTCTGGAAACACCATATATTTT. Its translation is CASSASLLSGNTIYF.

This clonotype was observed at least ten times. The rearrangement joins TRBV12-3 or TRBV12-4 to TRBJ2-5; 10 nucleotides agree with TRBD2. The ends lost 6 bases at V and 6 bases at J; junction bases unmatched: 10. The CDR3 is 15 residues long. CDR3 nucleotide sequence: TGTGCCAGCAGCAGCAGCGGGAGGGCCTCTAAGACCCAGTACTTC. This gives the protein CASSSSGRASKTQYF.

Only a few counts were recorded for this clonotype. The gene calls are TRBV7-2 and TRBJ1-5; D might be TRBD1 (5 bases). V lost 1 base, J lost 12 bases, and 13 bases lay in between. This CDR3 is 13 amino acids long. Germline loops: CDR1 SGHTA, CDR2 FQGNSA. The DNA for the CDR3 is TGTGCCAGCAGCTTAGTTCTGGACACCGGCCAGCATTTT. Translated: CASSLVLDTGQHF.